Each of the 30 T cell receptor beta chains below was sequenced from the same sample in a study of T cells in Graves' hyperthyroidism and ophthalmopathy (dated by TCRdb to the late 2010s). The method was multiplex PCR. TCRdb shows the sequencer as Illumina HiSeq 2000. The TCR beta CDR3 regions were amplified from the RNA transcripts. For the first round of RT-PCR on the TCR CDR3, the HTBI primer set was used together with the Qiagen OneStep RT-PCR kit. TCRdb ran its own pipeline on the public reads, namely fastp trimming at Q25 and MiXCR clone calling, and kept in-frame beta chains. One record per CDR3 amino acid sequence lists the most common genes and DNA. This sample is represented by hundreds of thousands of distinct CDR3 sequences; roughly 15% of them were singletons. About 21% of the sample is taken by the ten largest. Material: blood. These receptors all come from a woman aged 60-75 years with Graves' ophthalmopathy.

Many counts were recorded for this clonotype. The chain has TRBV6-1 and TRBJ1-2; D is ambiguous. Germline CDR1 and CDR2: MNHNS and SASEGT. The length of the CDR3 is 13 residues. V was clipped by 4 bases and J by 3 bases, with 9 bases between them. DNA for the CDR3: TGTGCCAGCAGTGCCAGTTCCGACTATGGCTACACCTTC. Residues: CASSASSDYGYTF.

The V call is TRBV19, the J call TRBJ1-1; maybe TRBD1 (5 bases). V lost 5 bases to trimming and J lost 3 bases, with 13 bases between them. The germline V gene has CDR1 LNHDA and CDR2 SQIVND (reference sequence). The CDR3 is 14 residues long. The CDR3 DNA reads TGTGCCAGTAGTTTATTAGCGGGGGACACTGAAGCTTTCTTT. Protein: CASSLLAGDTEAFF.

The chain joins TRBV28 to TRBJ2-6; TRBD1 matches 9 bases. The germline V gene encodes CDR1 MDHEN and CDR2 SYDVKM. The CDR3 loop spans 19 amino acids. V shed 2 bases and J 1 base; nucleotides not matched to a gene: 9. The CDR3 sequence: CASSLLIGTGSSGANVLTF. The DNA of the CDR3 is TGTGCCAGCAGTTTACTGATCGGGACAGGGTCGTCTGGGGCCAACGTCCTGACTTTC. The entire variable domain, with the rest obtained from reference TRBV28 and TRBJ2-6, is as follows: DVKVTQSSRYLVKRTGEKVFLECVQDMDHENMFWYRQDPGLGLRLIYFSYDVKMKEKGDIPEGYSVSREKKERFSLILESASTNQTSMYLCASSLLIGTGSSGANVLTFGAGSRLTVL.

V gene TRBV19 combines with J gene TRBJ2-1; 10 positions match TRBD2. CDR1 and CDR2 from the germline V gene are LNHDA and SQIVND (reference sequence). V shed 7 bases, J shed 0 bases, and the junction held 0 bases outside the gene matches. This CDR3 is 14 amino acids long. CDR3 DNA: TGTGCCAGTATAGCGGGAGGCTCCTACAATGAGCAGTTCTTC. It encodes CASIAGGSYNEQFF.

This clonotype has only a few counts. The chain combines TRBV7-9 with TRBJ2-5; TRBD1 might be the D (5 bases). CDR3 length: 15 amino acids. The germline V gene encodes CDR1 SEHNR and CDR2 FQNEAQ (reference sequence). Trimming took off 0 bases at V and 7 bases at J, with 15 bases between the two ends. The CDR3 DNA reads as TGTGCCAGCAGCTTAGCCCCCGGGTCCACAGGGACCCAGTACTTC. Translation: CASSLAPGSTGTQYF.

As concerns this clonotype: Being one base from a much bigger clone, this may be a read error. The chain joins TRBV11-2 to TRBJ2-4; 7 bases map to TRBD2. This CDR3 has 15 residues. Germline CDR1 and CDR2: SGHAT and FQNNGV. The CDR3 DNA follows: TGTGCCAGCAACTTATGGGCGGGAGAGGATGGCATTCAGTACTTC. Protein product: CASNLWAGEDGIQYF.

In this sample, this clonotype turned up many times. The V and J genes are TRBV28 and TRBJ2-3; D tentatively fits TRBD1 or TRBD2 (5 bases each). Germline loops: CDR1 MDHEN, CDR2 SYDVKM. Trimming took 5 bases from V and 10 from J, leaving 16 bases between them. The CDR3 contains 13 residues. The chain's CDR3 is CASSLPDLGAQYF. The CDR3 DNA reads TGTGCCAGCAGTCTACCCGACCTGGGGGCGCAGTATTTT. The variable domain in full, completed from reference TRBV28 and TRBJ2-3, reads DVKVTQSSRYLVKRTGEKVFLECVQDMDHENMFWYRQDPGLGLRLIYFSYDVKMKEKGDIPEGYSVSREKKERFSLILESASTNQTSMYLCASSLPDLGAQYFGPGTRLTVL.

As for this clonotype: A much larger clone sits a single nucleotide away, making a read error possible. The chain employs TRBV2 and TRBJ1-2; D is possibly TRBD1 (6 bases). The CDR3 covers 18 residues. Looked up from germline, CDR1 is SNHLY and CDR2 is FYNNEI. V was trimmed by 0 bases and J by 7 bases, leaving 24 bases between them. CDR3 amino acids: CASSEALIGAGVSGGYTF. DNA for the CDR3: TGTGCCAGCAGTGAAGCGCTTATAGGGGCAGGGGTCTCGGGTGGCTACACCTTC.

J is TRBJ2-5 and V is TRBV20-1; D possibly corresponds to TRBD2 (6 bases). Germline values: CDR1 DFQATT, CDR2 SNEGSKA (reference sequence). The CDR3 consists of 14 residues. V lost 1 base and J 2 bases, leaving 11 bases between the germline ends. The CDR3 loop is CSARGRGGQETQYF. In nucleotides, the CDR3 is TGCAGTGCTAGAGGGAGGGGCGGACAAGAGACCCAGTACTTC.

This clonotype showed up many times. The genes are TRBV28 and TRBJ2-3, with no clear D. The germline CDR1 and CDR2 sequences are MDHEN and SYDVKM. This CDR3 region has 13 residues. Trimming pared 6 bases from V and 2 bases from J, leaving 9 bases between. CDR3 bases: TGTGCCAGCAGGCCGAGCCTCACAGATACGCAGTATTTT. This sequence encodes CASRPSLTDTQYF.

This clonotype has at least ten counts. The chain carries TRBV28 and TRBJ1-2, with a possible D match to TRBD1 (6 bases). Germline loops: CDR1 MDHEN, CDR2 SYDVKM. This CDR3 is 12 amino acids long. Trimming removed 9 bases at V and 1 base at J, with 9 bases between. The CDR3 loop reads CASRTVNYGYTF. CDR3 coding DNA: TGTGCCAGTCGGACAGTTAACTATGGCTACACCTTC.

This clonotype was seen a few times. The chain has TRBV20-1 and TRBJ2-3; 13 nucleotides align to TRBD2. This CDR3 contains 18 residues. Germline CDR1 is DFQATT and CDR2 is SNEGSKA (reference sequence). V dropped 1 base and J dropped 0; count of bases not matched to a gene: 7. CDR3: CSARGLAGGTLSTDTQYF. The CDR3 nucleotides read TGCAGTGCTAGAGGACTAGCGGGAGGTACCCTTAGCACAGATACGCAGTATTTT.

This clonotype was found many times. The chain combines TRBV5-1 with TRBJ2-7, with a weak D call TRBD2 (6 bases). The germline V gene has CDR1 SGHRS and CDR2 YFSETQ. V lost 2 bases, J lost 7 bases, and 10 bases lay in between. CDR3 length: 12 amino acids. CDR3 residues: CASSLGGREQYF. The CDR3 DNA sequence: TGCGCCAGCAGCTTAGGAGGGCGTGAGCAGTACTTC.

In its sample, this clonotype was seen many times. The chain carries TRBV30 and TRBJ1-6, with unresolved D. CDR3 length: 14 amino acids. CDR1 and CDR2 from the germline V gene are GTSNPN and SVGIG (reference sequence). V lost 0 bases to trimming and J lost 5 bases, with 8 bases between them. CDR3 in amino acids: CAWSVTLNNSPLHF. The CDR3 bases are TGTGCCTGGAGTGTAACACTTAATAATTCACCCCTCCACTTT. The variable domain in full, completed from reference TRBV30 and TRBJ1-6, reads SQTIHQWPATLVQPVGSPLSLECTVEGTSNPNLYWYRQAAGRGLQLLFYSVGIGQISSEVPQNLSASRPQDRQFILSSKKLLLSDSGFYLCAWSVTLNNSPLHFGNGTRLTVT.

Remarks on this clonotype: This clone may be a read error of a much larger clone one base away. The chain uses TRBV6-2 or TRBV6-3 and TRBJ2-1; D possibly corresponds to TRBD2 (6 bases). Germline assignment: CDR1 MNHEY and CDR2 SVGEGT. V lost 10 bases, J lost 2 bases, and 15 bases lay in between. The CDR3 totals 14 residues. CDR3 sequence: CATKGRYAYNEQFF. In DNA form, the CDR3 reads TGTGCCACCAAGGGGAGGTACGCCTACAATGAGCAGTTCTTC.

Many counts were recorded for this clonotype. This chain uses TRBV18 with TRBJ2-7; 7 bases agree with TRBD1. The V and J ends lost 0 bases and 5 bases, in that order; junction bases with no gene match: 7. CDR1 and CDR2 (germline): KGHSH, LQKENI. The CDR3 sequence is 15 residues long. CDR3 coding DNA: TGTGCCAGCTCACCACCCTCCCGACAGGGACACGAGCAGTACTTC. It yields the protein CASSPPSRQGHEQYF.

This clonotype was seen at least ten times. The genes are TRBV20-1 and TRBJ1-5; D ambiguous. The germline V gene has CDR1 DFQATT and CDR2 SNEGSKA (reference sequence). The CDR3 runs to 12 residues. Trimming took off 4 bases at V and 0 bases at J, with 4 bases between the two ends. The chain's CDR3 is CSAKYSNQPQHF. CDR3 DNA sequence: TGCAGTGCTAAGTATAGCAATCAGCCCCAGCATTTT.

This clonotype was picked up many times. The V and J genes are TRBV11-2 and TRBJ2-7; tentatively, D is TRBD2 (7 bases). This CDR3 has 15 residues. Trimming left V 3 bases short and J 2 bases short, with 14 bases between. Germline CDR1 SGHAT, CDR2 FQNNGV. DNA of the CDR3: TGTGCCAGCAGCTTTGGCCCGGGGGGCACCTACGAGCAGTACTTC. Amino acids: CASSFGPGGTYEQYF.

This clonotype was seen ten or more times. The V gene is TRBV27, the J gene TRBJ2-1; TRBD1 or TRBD2 may be the D gene (5 bases each). V shed 6 bases and J shed 5 bases, with 11 bases lying between them. This CDR3 is built from 13 residues. Germline CDR1 reads MNHEY; CDR2 reads SMNVEV (reference sequence). This chain's CDR3 is CASRRDAHNEQFF. CDR3 DNA: TGTGCCAGCAGACGGGACGCCCACAATGAGCAGTTCTTC.

This clonotype has just a few counts. The gene calls are TRBV6-1 and TRBJ2-7; 9 bases are shared with TRBD2. The length of the CDR3 is 15 residues. The germline V gene has CDR1 MNHNS and CDR2 SASEGT. V was pared by 6 bases and J by 2 bases, with 8 bases of the junction left unmatched. CDR3 sequence (DNA): TGTGCCAGCAGCCCCCGAGCGGGAGGCGCCTACGAGCAGTACTTC. This translates into CASSPRAGGAYEQYF.

The sample holds many counts of this clonotype. The chain uses TRBV29-1 and TRBJ2-1; D remains unclear. The CDR3 consists of 14 residues. Trimming removed 6 bases from V and 4 bases from J, with 16 bases in between. CDR1 is SQVTM and CDR2 is ANQGSEA in the germline V gene. The CDR3 bases are TGCAGCGTACTCTCCCGGAGCCTATACAATGAGCAGTTCTTC. Its protein product is CSVLSRSLYNEQFF.

Many counts were recorded for this clonotype. This chain uses TRBV10-3 with TRBJ2-1; D is possibly TRBD2 (6 bases). Germline values: CDR1 ENHRY, CDR2 SYGVKD. V lost 3 bases and J lost 1, with 10 bases in between. This CDR3 contains 15 residues. The DNA for the CDR3 is TGTGCCATCAGTGAATCGGACTATTCCTACAATGAGCAGTTCTTC. Its protein product is CAISESDYSYNEQFF.

This clonotype was observed at least ten times. The chain uses TRBV28 and TRBJ2-2, with 13 bases matching TRBD2. Trimming took 6 bases from V and 7 from J; bases not matched to a gene: 2. The CDR3 is 14 residues long. The germline V gene encodes CDR1 MDHEN and CDR2 SYDVKM. CDR3 bases: TGTGCCAGCAGCCGGACTAGCGGGAGCGGGGAGCTGTTTTTT. Its translation is CASSRTSGSGELFF.

This clonotype was picked up many times. This sequence joins TRBV12-3 or TRBV12-4 and TRBJ2-1, with 7 nucleotides matching TRBD2. This CDR3 region has 13 residues. V shed 10 bases and J 9 bases; nucleotides not matched to a gene: 12. The CDR3 DNA follows: TGTGCCACCAATCGGGGAGGGCGGGGTGAGCAGTTCTTC. This translates into CATNRGGRGEQFF.

In DNA, the CDR3 is TGTGCCAGCAGTTTTGTTGGGGCAAGCTCCTATAATTCACCCCTCCACTTT. This codes for CASSFVGASSYNSPLHF. The genes are TRBV28 and TRBJ1-6; tentative D call: TRBD1 (5 bases). The CDR3 runs to 17 residues. V lost 3 bases to trimming and J lost 0 bases, with 12 bases between them. Germline lookup yields CDR1 MDHEN and CDR2 SYDVKM.

This clonotype was counted at least ten times. The rearrangement uses TRBV3-1 and TRBJ2-7; 10 positions match TRBD2. The J segment lost 3 bases and the V segment lost 1 base, leaving 3 bases of the junction unmatched. The CDR3 is made up of 15 amino acids. Looked up from germline, CDR1 is LGHDT and CDR2 is YNNKEL (reference sequence). Here the CDR3 DNA reads TGTGCCAGCAGCCAAGGGCTAGCGGGAGTCTACGAGCAGTACTTC. It specifies CASSQGLAGVYEQYF.

In this sample, this clonotype turned up many times. This chain links TRBV7-2 with TRBJ2-1, with unresolved D. V lost 1 base, J lost 8 bases, and 9 bases lay in between. This CDR3 region has 13 residues. CDR1 is SGHTA, CDR2 FQGNSA, per germline. CDR3 sequence: CASSLVASDEQFF. As DNA, the CDR3 is TGTGCCAGCAGCTTAGTGGCATCCGATGAGCAGTTCTTC.

At least ten counts were recorded for this clonotype. The J gene is TRBJ2-1, the V gene TRBV7-9; the D gene is possibly TRBD1 (6 bases). V was trimmed by 1 base and J by 6 bases, leaving 22 bases between them. From germline, CDR1 is SEHNR and CDR2 FQNEAQ (reference sequence). CDR3 length equals 18 residues. The CDR3 DNA is TGTGCCAGCAGCTTAGAAGGATCTGGGGGCCCCCGGACCAATGAGCAGTTCTTC. Its translation: CASSLEGSGGPRTNEQFF.

The chain combines TRBV4-2 with TRBJ1-4, with 7 positions matching TRBD1. The germline CDR1 and CDR2 sequences are LGHNA and YNFKEQ. Germline trimming cut 1 base from V and 3 bases from J; bases unmatched to any gene: 2. This CDR3 has 15 residues. CDR3 nucleotide sequence: TGTGCCAGCAGCCAAGGGGACAGTCCTAATGAAAAACTGTTTTTT. Its protein product is CASSQGDSPNEKLFF.

This clonotype was seen many times. The chain joins TRBV2 to TRBJ2-7, with a tentative D call TRBD2 (5 bases). V gave up 7 bases and J gave up 2 bases, with 12 bases separating them. The CDR3 runs 13 residues. Germline values: CDR1 SNHLY, CDR2 FYNNEI. DNA of the CDR3: TGTGCCAGCAATTCCGGGATCCCCTACGAGCAGTACTTC. Protein sequence: CASNSGIPYEQYF.